The present T cell receptor beta chain was sequenced within a study of cytomegalovirus exposure and HLA in healthy donors. The study, taken as a whole, reports: Reports indicate that TCR beta sequences accurately predicted the HLA-A and HLA-B alleles of most subjects.

With regard to this clone: No antigen is known for it.

PCR amplification relied on 60 Vbeta primers (plus 13 Jbeta primers). Libraries were prepared by immunoSEQ multiplex PCR; TCRdb keeps only in-frame clonotypes and omits some of them. The table has approximately 210,000 clones, over 60% seen once. This clonotype was sampled from a male donor in good health and CMV-seronegative. The source material was PBMCs.

The CDR3 here is CASSFPRGGGRADEQYF. DNA of the CDR3: TGTGCCAGCAGTTTCCCCAGGGGGGGCGGGAGGGCGGACGAGCAGTACTTC. The V call is TRBV28, the J call TRBJ2-7; 9 positions match TRBD2. The germline gives CDR1 MDHEN, CDR2 SYDVKM. V was pared by 3 bases and J by 5 bases, with 14 bases of the junction left unmatched. This CDR3 has 17 residues.